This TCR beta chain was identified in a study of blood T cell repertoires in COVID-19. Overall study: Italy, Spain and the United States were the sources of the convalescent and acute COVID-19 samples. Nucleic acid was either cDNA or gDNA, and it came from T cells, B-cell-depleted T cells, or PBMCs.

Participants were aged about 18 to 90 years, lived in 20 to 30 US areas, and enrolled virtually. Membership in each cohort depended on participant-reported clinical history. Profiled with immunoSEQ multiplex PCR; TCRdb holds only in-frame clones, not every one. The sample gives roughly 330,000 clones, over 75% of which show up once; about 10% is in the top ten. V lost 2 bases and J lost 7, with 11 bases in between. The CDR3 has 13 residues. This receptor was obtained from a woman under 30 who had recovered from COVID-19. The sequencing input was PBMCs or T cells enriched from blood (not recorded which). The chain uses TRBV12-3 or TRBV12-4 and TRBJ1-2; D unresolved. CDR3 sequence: CASSLMSSGGYTF. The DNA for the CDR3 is TGTGCCAGCAGTTTAATGTCTTCCGGTGGCTACACCTTC.